The text below deals with one T cell receptor beta chain. Trimming at V came to 5 bases and at J to 5 bases, leaving 6 bases not matched to a gene. This CDR3 is 16 amino acids long. CDR1 and CDR2 (germline): MNHEY, SMNVEV (reference sequence). As processed by the authors: How many nucleated cells were present was estimated from reference gene primer amplification. Produced via immunoSEQ multiplex PCR; TCRdb's table is partial and in-frame only. The V and J calls and clone size are taken from that table; D and trimming were inferred from the DNA. The sample shows 87,000 or so clones, over 75% of them seen only once. These data come from a study of blood T cell repertoires in COVID-19. Looking at the study overall: Researchers got acute and convalescent COVID-19 samples from the United States, Italy and Spain.

Source material: peripheral blood. The chain links TRBV27 to TRBJ1-6, with 10 bases lining up with TRBD1. The sequence was obtained from a woman aged 80 or over with active or convalescent COVID-19. The CDR3 DNA follows: TGTGCCAGCAGTACTCCGACAGGGGGCGATAATTCACCCCTCCACTTT. Encoded protein: CASSTPTGGDNSPLHF.